The 2 T cell receptor beta chains listed next were all sequenced from one sample in a study of T cells in Graves' hyperthyroidism and ophthalmopathy. RNA transcripts served as the template for amplifying TCR beta CDR3 regions. When the TCR CDR3 underwent first-round RT-PCR, the HTBI primer set was used. In TCRdb, the multiplex PCR reads were re-called with MiXCR into one record per CDR3 protein. The sample includes hundreds of thousands of distinct CDR3 sequences, around 46% of them seen just once. The sequenced material came from peripheral blood or thyroid tissue (not recorded which). The source is a woman aged 18-35 years with Graves' hyperthyroidism.

This chain links TRBV29-1 with TRBJ2-5; D is possibly TRBD1 or TRBD2 (5 bases each). The CDR3 loop spans 15 amino acids. The germline V gene encodes CDR1 SQVTM and CDR2 ANQGSEA. Trimming removed 2 bases at V and 5 bases at J, with 18 bases between. The DNA for the CDR3 is TGCAGCGTTGAATTGGGGCCAGGGAGAGGGGAGACCCAGTACTTC. Translating gives CSVELGPGRGETQYF.

V and J are TRBV10-3 and TRBJ1-1; 9 nucleotides align to TRBD1. Germline CDR1 ENHRY, CDR2 SYGVKD. This CDR3 contains 16 residues. J was trimmed by 7 bases and V by 0 bases; bases with no gene match: 9. The CDR3 DNA sequence: TGTGCCATCAGTGAGTCGAGTCGGGGACAGGGAGGTGAAGCTTTCTTT. This codes for CAISESSRGQGGEAFF.